This TCR beta chain was identified during a study of graft-versus-host responses after intestinal transplantation. The method was immunoSEQ multiplex PCR; TCRdb's version includes in-frame clones alone and lacks a portion of them. Found here are 6,000 to 8,500 clones, about 29% of them singletons; the top ten hold around 3.9%. The responders that had proliferated, CFSE-low CD3+CD4+ and CD3+CD8+ cells, were sorted after the reaction. This CDR3 contains 13 residues. Germline CDR1 is ENHRY and CDR2 is SYGVKD. The ends lost 7 bases at V and 6 bases at J; junction bases unmatched: 4. Study-wide results and limits: Circulating GvH clone levels at their peak were associated with HvG declines (early post-transplant).

The input for sequencing was alloreactive CD4+ T cells from a mixed lymphocyte reaction culture, taken before transplantation. Specified subset: CFSE-low proliferating T cells sorted from roughly 6-day pre-transplant mixed lymphocyte reaction (GvH or HvG direction). The chain couples TRBV10-3 to TRBJ2-1, with 9 bases lining up with TRBD2. The clonotype comes from a human patient who was an organ donor for intestinal transplantation. DNA for the CDR3: TGTGCCATCAAGTCGACTAGCGGCAATGAGCAGTTCTTC. The encoded protein is CAIKSTSGNEQFF.